The rows below give T cell receptor beta chains drawn from one sample of a study of human T cells and chemical hapten exposure. Each CDR3 protein is one row after TCRdb ran MiXCR on the RACE reads. This table has roughly 380,000 distinct CDR3 sequences, roughly 5.3% appearing once. The sequences come from whole blood, collected in connection with sensitization to the hapten diphenylcyclopropenone (DPC). The source of these receptors is a woman in her fifties or sixties with alopecia areata. Some clones in this sample may be carry-over from other donors' samples. Each CDR3 is given with its conserved first and last residue. A D gene is named only where the DNA matches it firmly. Only part of the rows carry a size: once, few, many, or a class if the clone is expanded.

v_call: TRBV12-3/TRBV12-4; clone_size: .; j_call: TRBJ1-2; d_call: .; cdr3_nt: TGTCCCAGCAGTGGGACCGAATATGGCTACACCTTC; cdr3_aa: CPSSGTEYGYTF
v_call: TRBV29-1; clone_size: few; j_call: TRBJ2-2; d_call: .; cdr3_nt: TGCAGCGTTTTTTCGGGGGCCGGCGGGGAGCTGTTTTTT; cdr3_aa: CSVFSGAGGELFF
v_call: TRBV20-1; clone_size: .; j_call: TRBJ1-3; d_call: .; cdr3_nt: TGCAGTGCTAGCCCAATTCTGACCATATATTTT; cdr3_aa: CSASPILTIYF
v_call: TRBV5-1; clone_size: few; j_call: TRBJ1-1; d_call: .; cdr3_nt: TGCGCCAGCAGCTTGGAACTGATGATGAACACTGAAGCTTTCTTT; cdr3_aa: CASSLELMMNTEAFF
v_call: TRBV11-2; clone_size: many; j_call: TRBJ2-3; d_call: .; cdr3_nt: TGTGCCAGCAGCCCCCGCCCCGAGGCAGATACGCAGTATTTT; cdr3_aa: CASSPRPEADTQYF
v_call: TRBV9; clone_size: many; j_call: TRBJ2-7; d_call: TRBD1; cdr3_nt: TGTGCCAGCAGCGTAGGAGGGGGCCCGGCGGAAGAGCAGTACTTC; cdr3_aa: CASSVGGGPAEEQYF
v_call: TRBV28; clone_size: few; j_call: TRBJ1-1; d_call: TRBD1; cdr3_nt: TGTGCCAGCAGTTTATTTAAACAGGGGCCCTACACTGAAGCTTTCTTT; cdr3_aa: CASSLFKQGPYTEAFF
v_call: TRBV12-5; clone_size: .; j_call: TRBJ2-3; d_call: .; cdr3_nt: TGTGCTAGTGTTGGCAACAAGACGGGTACGCAGTATTTT; cdr3_aa: CASVGNKTGTQYF
v_call: TRBV12-3/TRBV12-4; clone_size: many; j_call: TRBJ2-7; d_call: .; cdr3_nt: TGTGCCAGCAGTCGACACTCCTACGAGCAGTACTTC; cdr3_aa: CASSRHSYEQYF
v_call: TRBV4-2; clone_size: few; j_call: TRBJ1-2; d_call: .; cdr3_nt: TGTGCCAGCAGCCACCCCTCGGGGCCCGGCGGTGGCTACACCTTC; cdr3_aa: CASSHPSGPGGGYTF
v_call: TRBV6-6; clone_size: .; j_call: TRBJ2-5; d_call: .; cdr3_nt: TGTGCCAGCAGCCCTATCAGGGGTTCGGGGTACCAAGAGACCCAGTACTTC; cdr3_aa: CASSPIRGSGYQETQYF
v_call: TRBV4-3; clone_size: many; j_call: TRBJ2-7; d_call: TRBD1; cdr3_nt: TGCGCCAGCAGCCAAGATTTCGCTATTGACAGGGGGTACGAGCAGTACTTC; cdr3_aa: CASSQDFAIDRGYEQYF
v_call: TRBV2; clone_size: many; j_call: TRBJ1-1; d_call: .; cdr3_nt: TGTGCCATCTGGGTGGGGGGGACTGAAGCTTTCTTT; cdr3_aa: CAIWVGGTEAFF
v_call: TRBV9; clone_size: many; j_call: TRBJ2-1; d_call: TRBD1; cdr3_nt: TGTGCCAGCACCAAGGGGGCAGGGGACCACAATGAGCAGTTCTTC; cdr3_aa: CASTKGAGDHNEQFF
v_call: TRBV21-1; clone_size: few; j_call: TRBJ2-3; d_call: .; cdr3_nt: TGTGCCCCCGAGGGGCCCAGCGGGAGGTTCACTAGCACAGATACGCAGTATTTT; cdr3_aa: CAPEGPSGRFTSTDTQYF
v_call: TRBV6-8; clone_size: once; j_call: TRBJ1-3; d_call: .; cdr3_nt: TGTGCCAGCAGTTACGGGACTATTGGAAACACCATATATTTT; cdr3_aa: CASSYGTIGNTIYF
v_call: TRBV3-1; clone_size: many; j_call: TRBJ2-4; d_call: .; cdr3_nt: TGTGCCAGCAGCCGGCAAGACCCCAACATTCAGTACTTC; cdr3_aa: CASSRQDPNIQYF
v_call: TRBV28; clone_size: many; j_call: TRBJ1-1; d_call: .; cdr3_nt: TGTGCCAGCCTCAGACAACTGAACACTGAAGCTTTCTTT; cdr3_aa: CASLRQLNTEAFF
v_call: TRBV6-5; clone_size: many; j_call: TRBJ2-3; d_call: .; cdr3_nt: TGTGCCATAGGGGACGGGAGAGCGCAGTATTTT; cdr3_aa: CAIGDGRAQYF
v_call: TRBV4-1; clone_size: many; j_call: TRBJ2-7; d_call: .; cdr3_nt: TGCGCCAGCAGCCAAGATAGTACAGGGAGCTCCTACGAGCAGTACTTC; cdr3_aa: CASSQDSTGSSYEQYF
v_call: TRBV7-8; clone_size: many; j_call: TRBJ2-3; d_call: TRBD2; cdr3_nt: TGTGCCAGCAGCTTAGCGGGGGGGAGCCGAATCAGCACAGATACGCAGTATTTT; cdr3_aa: CASSLAGGSRISTDTQYF
v_call: TRBV27; clone_size: many; j_call: TRBJ2-7; d_call: .; cdr3_nt: TGTGCCAGCAGTTTGACTCCTGGTGCCTACGAGCAGTACTTC; cdr3_aa: CASSLTPGAYEQYF
v_call: TRBV10-3; clone_size: many; j_call: TRBJ2-7; d_call: TRBD1; cdr3_nt: TGTGCCATCAGCGGGGACAGTACCTACGAGCAGTACTTC; cdr3_aa: CAISGDSTYEQYF
v_call: TRBV5-1; clone_size: many; j_call: TRBJ1-4; d_call: .; cdr3_nt: TGCGCCAGCAGCTTGGGTCGCGGCTCAAATGAAAAACTGTTTTTT; cdr3_aa: CASSLGRGSNEKLFF
v_call: TRBV4-2; clone_size: many; j_call: TRBJ1-1; d_call: .; cdr3_nt: TGTGCCAGCAGCCAAGATACAGCGACACCAGGTCGAGGGACTGAAGCTTTCTTT; cdr3_aa: CASSQDTATPGRGTEAFF
v_call: TRBV7-2; clone_size: many; j_call: TRBJ2-6; d_call: .; cdr3_nt: TGTGCCAGCAGCTTAGGGCCAGGGACTGGGGCCAACGTCCTGACTTTC; cdr3_aa: CASSLGPGTGANVLTF
v_call: TRBV7-2; clone_size: many; j_call: TRBJ2-3; d_call: .; cdr3_nt: TGTGCCAGCAGCTCGTATCCCGGGACTCTCACAGATACGCAGTATTTT; cdr3_aa: CASSSYPGTLTDTQYF
v_call: TRBV20-1; clone_size: many; j_call: TRBJ2-3; d_call: TRBD2; cdr3_nt: TGCAGTGCTAGTCTAGCGGGAGGGGGAGATACGCAGTATTTT; cdr3_aa: CSASLAGGGDTQYF
v_call: TRBV28; clone_size: many; j_call: TRBJ2-7; d_call: TRBD1; cdr3_nt: TGTGCCAGCAGTTTTCAGGGGGTCAGCGAGCAGTACTTC; cdr3_aa: CASSFQGVSEQYF
v_call: TRBV6-1; clone_size: many; j_call: TRBJ2-7; d_call: TRBD2; cdr3_nt: TGTGCCAGCAGTGGTCGGACTAGCGGGAGGCAAGTGGGGTACTTC; cdr3_aa: CASSGRTSGRQVGYF
v_call: TRBV6-1; clone_size: few; j_call: TRBJ1-5; d_call: .; cdr3_nt: TGTGCCAGCAGTGAGGGGCCCCAGCATTTT; cdr3_aa: CASSEGPQHF
v_call: TRBV5-1; clone_size: many; j_call: TRBJ1-2; d_call: .; cdr3_nt: TGCGCCAGCAGCTTGGAGGGGGACTATGGCTACACCTTC; cdr3_aa: CASSLEGDYGYTF
v_call: TRBV20-1; clone_size: many; j_call: TRBJ2-3; d_call: .; cdr3_nt: TGCAGTGCTAGGAGGACATCGCAGGATACGCAGTATTTT; cdr3_aa: CSARRTSQDTQYF
v_call: TRBV28; clone_size: .; j_call: TRBJ2-1; d_call: .; cdr3_nt: TGTGCCAGCAGCTTCCCTCCCTCAGGGAGCGATGAGCAGTTCTTC; cdr3_aa: CASSFPPSGSDEQFF
v_call: TRBV10-3; clone_size: many; j_call: TRBJ2-7; d_call: .; cdr3_nt: TGTGCCATCAGTGAGGGCCTAGAGACCGAGCAGTACTTC; cdr3_aa: CAISEGLETEQYF
v_call: TRBV7-2; clone_size: .; j_call: TRBJ2-1; d_call: TRBD2; cdr3_nt: TGTGCCAGCAGCCCCCCGCCCGGGACTAGTAAGCAGTTCTTC; cdr3_aa: CASSPPPGTSKQFF
v_call: TRBV7-8; clone_size: many; j_call: TRBJ2-2; d_call: TRBD1; cdr3_nt: TGTGCCAGCAGCCCCGGGACAGGGTGGCCCGGGGAGCTGTTTTTT; cdr3_aa: CASSPGTGWPGELFF